This T cell receptor beta chain was profiled in a study of T-cell reconstitution after alpha-beta-depleted transplantation in children. This clonotype was seen more than once but under ten times. Germline V lookup: CDR1 SGHRS, CDR2 YFSETQ. The CDR3 length is 19 residues. After removal of 4 bases from V and 0 bases from J, the junction contained 13 bases not matched to a gene. A TCRbeta library incorporating unique molecular identifiers was prepared. TCRdb processed the PCR reads anew with MiXCR; each CDR3 protein has one entry. The sample holds around 400,000 distinct CDR3 sequences, approximately 10% seen once.

The chain has TRBV5-1 and TRBJ2-6; TRBD1 aligns across 7 bases. This sequence was found in a human donor who donated a stem cell graft to a child with acute myeloid leukemia. The sample consisted of PBMCs from the stem cell graft donor, taken from the stem cell graft. The CDR3 protein is CASSTQYGTAFSGANVLTF. The CDR3 bases are TGCGCCAGCAGCACCCAGTACGGGACAGCTTTCTCTGGGGCCAACGTCCTGACTTTC.